Listed below are T cell receptor beta chains from one sample, sequenced in a study of blood T cells in healthy people across ages. TCRdb fed the 5' RACE reads into MiXCR, producing one record per CDR3 protein. Of approximately 2,000,000 distinct CDR3 sequences in the sample, 35% to 50% are singletons; the top ten hold 20% to 25%. Sequenced material: blood. The receptors stem from a human donor in good health. Both conserved end residues are part of each CDR3. The D gene is left open where the match is weak. Size values are once, few and many counts, or a class for expanded clones, and some rows have none.

v_call: TRBV7-9
cdr3_length: 12
clone_size: many
j_call: TRBJ2-3
d_call: -
cdr3_aa: CASSTATDTQYF
cdr3_nt: TGTGCCAGCAGCACGGCGACAGATACGCAGTATTTT

v_call: TRBV5-6
cdr3_length: 12
clone_size: once
j_call: TRBJ2-7
d_call: -
cdr3_aa: CASSWLGYEQYF
cdr3_nt: TGTGCCAGCAGCTGGTTGGGGTACGAGCAGTACTTC

v_call: TRBV4-2
cdr3_length: 16
clone_size: -
j_call: TRBJ2-3
d_call: TRBD2
cdr3_aa: CASSQGIAGSLNTQYF
cdr3_nt: TGTGCCAGCAGCCAAGGAATAGCGGGATCGCTGAATACGCAGTATTTT

v_call: TRBV10-3
cdr3_length: 16
clone_size: -
j_call: TRBJ2-7
d_call: -
cdr3_aa: CAIMAAGTSHSYEQYF
cdr3_nt: TGTGCCATCATGGCTGCCGGGACATCTCACTCCTACGAGCAGTACTTC

v_call: TRBV15
cdr3_length: 13
clone_size: -
j_call: TRBJ2-7
d_call: -
cdr3_aa: CATSSGGGFEQYF
cdr3_nt: TGTGCCACCAGCTCAGGGGGGGGGTTCGAGCAGTACTTC

v_call: TRBV3-1
cdr3_length: 15
clone_size: few
j_call: TRBJ2-1
d_call: -
cdr3_aa: CASSQDTITYNEQFF
cdr3_nt: TGTGCCAGCAGCCAAGATACAATCACCTACAATGAGCAGTTCTTC

v_call: TRBV29-1
cdr3_length: 11
clone_size: few
j_call: TRBJ2-5
d_call: -
cdr3_aa: CSIRDRETQYF
cdr3_nt: TGCAGCATCAGGGACCGTGAGACCCAGTACTTC

v_call: TRBV20-1
cdr3_length: 19
clone_size: -
j_call: TRBJ1-2
d_call: -
cdr3_aa: CSARLPRGREGQPNYGYTF
cdr3_nt: TGCAGTGCTAGGCTTCCTCGTGGAAGGGAAGGGCAACCTAACTATGGCTACACCTTC

v_call: TRBV12-3/TRBV12-4
cdr3_length: 17
clone_size: -
j_call: TRBJ1-2
d_call: TRBD1
cdr3_aa: CASSLGQAEIDNYGYTF
cdr3_nt: TGTGCCAGCAGTTTGGGACAGGCGGAAATCGATAACTATGGCTACACCTTC

v_call: TRBV5-6
cdr3_length: 14
clone_size: -
j_call: TRBJ2-7
d_call: -
cdr3_aa: CASSLRAIPYEQYF
cdr3_nt: TGTGCCAGCAGCTTGCGGGCCATTCCCTACGAGCAGTACTTC

v_call: TRBV11-2
cdr3_length: 17
clone_size: -
j_call: TRBJ2-3
d_call: -
cdr3_aa: CASRSLGRGGLTDTQYF
cdr3_nt: TGTGCCAGCAGATCCCTAGGCAGGGGCGGTCTCACAGATACGCAGTATTTT

v_call: TRBV28
cdr3_length: 12
clone_size: -
j_call: TRBJ2-3
d_call: -
cdr3_aa: CASRIQADTQYF
cdr3_nt: TGTGCCAGCAGGATTCAGGCGGATACGCAGTATTTT

v_call: TRBV7-2
cdr3_length: 16
clone_size: few
j_call: TRBJ2-3
d_call: TRBD2
cdr3_aa: CASSLIGGGMADTQYF
cdr3_nt: TGTGCCAGCAGCTTAATTGGGGGGGGGATGGCAGATACGCAGTATTTT

v_call: TRBV24-1
cdr3_length: 15
clone_size: few
j_call: TRBJ2-5
d_call: TRBD1
cdr3_aa: CATSDRRQGRETQYF
cdr3_nt: TGTGCCACCAGTGACCGTCGACAGGGGAGGGAGACCCAGTACTTC

v_call: TRBV7-2
cdr3_length: 15
clone_size: few
j_call: TRBJ2-5
d_call: -
cdr3_aa: CASSLATTAQETQYF
cdr3_nt: TGTGCCAGCAGCTTAGCTACGACAGCACAAGAGACCCAGTACTTC

v_call: TRBV5-1
cdr3_length: 14
clone_size: -
j_call: TRBJ2-7
d_call: -
cdr3_aa: CASRLRRDSYEQYF
cdr3_nt: TGCGCCAGCAGGTTAAGGCGGGACTCCTACGAGCAGTACTTC

v_call: TRBV20-1
cdr3_length: 16
clone_size: -
j_call: TRBJ1-1
d_call: -
cdr3_aa: CSAREYPGQPYTEAFF
cdr3_nt: TGCAGTGCTAGAGAGTACCCTGGACAGCCGTACACTGAAGCTTTCTTT

v_call: TRBV6-6
cdr3_length: 13
clone_size: -
j_call: TRBJ2-5
d_call: -
cdr3_aa: CASSYSQGETQYF
cdr3_nt: TGTGCCAGCAGTTACTCTCAGGGAGAGACCCAGTACTTC

v_call: TRBV20-1
cdr3_length: 12
clone_size: -
j_call: TRBJ1-2
d_call: -
cdr3_aa: CSAGIGDYGYTF
cdr3_nt: TGCAGTGCTGGGATCGGAGACTATGGCTACACCTTC

v_call: TRBV5-1
cdr3_length: 18
clone_size: -
j_call: TRBJ1-1
d_call: -
cdr3_aa: CASSLNRNSGGANTEAFF
cdr3_nt: TGCGCCAGCAGCTTGAACCGAAATTCGGGGGGGGCGAACACTGAAGCTTTCTTT

v_call: TRBV6-6
cdr3_length: 15
clone_size: few
j_call: TRBJ2-6
d_call: -
cdr3_aa: CASSYSARGANVLTF
cdr3_nt: TGTGCCAGCAGTTATAGTGCGCGGGGGGCCAACGTCCTGACTTTC

v_call: TRBV9
cdr3_length: 15
clone_size: -
j_call: TRBJ2-7
d_call: TRBD2
cdr3_aa: CASSVASGEGYEQYF
cdr3_nt: TGTGCCAGCAGCGTAGCCTCGGGGGAGGGCTACGAGCAGTACTTC

v_call: TRBV4-1
cdr3_length: 18
clone_size: -
j_call: TRBJ2-7
d_call: TRBD1
cdr3_aa: CASSQERTGTGGVYEQYF
cdr3_nt: TGCGCCAGCAGTCAAGAGCGGACGGGGACAGGGGGGGTCTACGAGCAGTACTTC

v_call: TRBV2
cdr3_length: 14
clone_size: few
j_call: TRBJ1-4
d_call: TRBD1
cdr3_aa: CASNPRQGEEKLFF
cdr3_nt: TGTGCCAGCAACCCCCGACAGGGGGAGGAAAAACTGTTTTTT

v_call: TRBV28
cdr3_length: 15
clone_size: -
j_call: TRBJ2-7
d_call: TRBD1
cdr3_aa: CASSLWRTGKDEQYF
cdr3_nt: TGTGCCAGCAGTTTATGGAGGACAGGGAAAGACGAGCAGTACTTC

v_call: TRBV20-1
cdr3_length: 18
clone_size: few
j_call: TRBJ1-5
d_call: TRBD1
cdr3_aa: CSAEGRDRVVASNQPQHF
cdr3_nt: TGCAGTGCTGAGGGCCGGGACAGGGTCGTGGCGAGCAATCAGCCCCAGCATTTT

v_call: TRBV10-3
cdr3_length: 12
clone_size: -
j_call: TRBJ2-2
d_call: -
cdr3_aa: CATRALGGELFF
cdr3_nt: TGTGCCACCCGGGCTTTGGGCGGGGAGCTGTTTTTT

v_call: TRBV25-1
cdr3_length: 15
clone_size: once
j_call: TRBJ2-3
d_call: TRBD2
cdr3_aa: CASSEYRQGGDTQYF
cdr3_nt: TGTGCCAGCAGTGAATACCGCCAGGGAGGGGATACGCAGTATTTT

v_call: TRBV6-4
cdr3_length: 14
clone_size: few
j_call: TRBJ2-2
d_call: -
cdr3_aa: CASSEGGDTGELFF
cdr3_nt: TGTGCCAGCAGTGAAGGTGGAGACACCGGGGAGCTGTTTTTT

v_call: TRBV4-3
cdr3_length: 13
clone_size: few
j_call: TRBJ2-5
d_call: -
cdr3_aa: CASSQDMEETQYF
cdr3_nt: TGCGCCAGCAGCCAAGATATGGAAGAGACCCAGTACTTC

v_call: TRBV29-1
cdr3_length: 14
clone_size: -
j_call: TRBJ2-6
d_call: -
cdr3_aa: CSVTGTSGANVLTF
cdr3_nt: TGCAGCGTTACAGGAACCTCTGGGGCCAACGTCCTGACTTTC